A single sample is the source of the 13 T cell receptor beta chains below, sequenced in a study of OX40 agonist ivuxolimab in advanced cancers. TCRdb keeps only in-frame clones here, not all; method: immunoSEQ multiplex PCR. The repertoire has 65,000 to 85,000 clones, 92% of them found once; the top ten carry 7.6%. Sequences were derived from CD4+ or CD8+ T cells sorted from blood, sampled in a trial of the OX40 agonist ivuxolimab. These receptors were taken from an adult with an advanced solid tumor such as melanoma, head and neck, liver or kidney cancer.

The chain couples TRBV27 to TRBJ2-7; D possibly corresponds to TRBD2 (7 bases). The length of the CDR3 is 15 residues. CDR1 and CDR2 from the germline V gene are MNHEY and SMNVEV (reference sequence). Trimming cost V 2 bases and J 3 bases, with 14 bases left between them. The CDR3 nucleotides are TGTGCCAGCAGTTTAAGGCCGGGGGGCATCTACGAGCAGTACTTC. Residues: CASSLRPGGIYEQYF.

The sample holds one count of this clone. V is TRBV7-9 and J is TRBJ2-1; the match to TRBD1 covers 9 bases. V lost 1 base and J lost 10; bases outside the gene matches: 11. The CDR3 extends over 16 amino acids. From germline, CDR1 is SEHNR and CDR2 FQNEAQ (reference sequence). CDR3 in DNA: TGTGCCAGCAGCTTAGGAAGGACAGGGGATCCTTTGGAGCAGTTCTTC. Protein: CASSLGRTGDPLEQFF. Supplemented by reference TRBV7-9 and TRBJ2-1, the full variable domain reads DTGVSQNPRHKITKRGQNVTFRCDPISEHNRLYWYRQTLGQGPEFLTYFQNEAQLEKSRLLSDRFSAERPKGSFSTLEIQRTEQGDSAMYLCASSLGRTGDPLEQFFGPGTRLTVL.

This chain uses TRBV5-5 with TRBJ2-3; a weak D match, TRBD1 (6 bases). The germline V and J ends were trimmed by 4 bases and 0 bases, with 15 bases remaining between them. The CDR3 extends over 16 amino acids. CDR1 and CDR2 from the germline V gene are SGHKS and YYEKEE (reference sequence). The CDR3 loop reads CASSHGQHTSTDTQYF. DNA of the CDR3: TGTGCCAGCAGCCACGGACAGCACACTAGCACAGATACGCAGTATTTT.

The chain is built from TRBV11-2 and TRBJ2-1, with TRBD1 matching 9 bases. CDR1 SGHAT and CDR2 FQNNGV come from the germline V gene. The CDR3 runs to 15 residues. Trimming cost V 3 bases and J 3 bases; bases outside gene matches: 3. CDR3 protein: CASSFGTGYYNEQFF. CDR3 nucleotides: TGTGCCAGCAGCTTTGGGACAGGGTACTACAATGAGCAGTTCTTC.

This clone was detected only a few times. The genes are TRBV5-4 and TRBJ1-6, with 7 bases lining up with TRBD1. This CDR3 has 18 amino acids. V lost 4 bases and J lost 4; bases outside the gene matches: 14. Germline V lookup: CDR1 SGHNT, CDR2 YYREEE (reference sequence). The CDR3 spells CASSTEYGRGAYNSPLHF. CDR3 sequence (DNA): TGTGCCAGCAGCACGGAATACGGCAGGGGGGCATATAATTCACCCCTCCACTTT.

This chain links TRBV2 with TRBJ2-2, with 8 bases matching TRBD2. V lost 7 bases, J lost 3 bases, and 10 bases stayed unmatched. The CDR3 sequence is 16 residues long. Germline loops: CDR1 SNHLY, CDR2 FYNNEI. In nucleotides, the CDR3 is TGTGCCAGCACTAAGCGGGGGCCGATCGACACCGGGGAGCTGTTTTTT. The encoded protein is CASTKRGPIDTGELFF.

Points on this clone: The identical CDR3 is also encoded by other nucleotide sequences in the sample. The CDR3 coding sequence is TGTGCCAGTAGTCCCCAGGGGCAAGGCTACGAGCAGTACTTC. Protein sequence: CASSPQGQGYEQYF. The chain recombines TRBV19 with TRBJ2-7; tentative D call: TRBD1 (6 bases). Trimming left V 5 bases short and J 3 bases short, with 14 bases between. CDR3 length equals 14 residues. The V gene's germline CDR1 is LNHDA and CDR2 SQIVND (reference sequence).

The J gene is TRBJ1-1, the V gene TRBV2; D gene uncertain. Germline V gene lookup returns CDR1 SNHLY and CDR2 FYNNEI. V lost 0 bases, J lost 1 base, and 6 bases lay in between. The CDR3 sequence is 14 residues long. CDR3 coding DNA: TGTGCCAGCAGTGAAGCATGGGCGAACACTGAAGCTTTCTTT. This encodes CASSEAWANTEAFF.

This chain connects TRBV6-1 to TRBJ2-2, with no clear D. The V end was cut by 6 bases, the J end by 6 bases, with 14 bases between. The germline CDR1 and CDR2 sequences are MNHNS and SASEGT. The CDR3 sequence is 14 residues long. CDR3: CASSYHLEAGELFF. The CDR3, as DNA: TGTGCCAGCAGCTACCACCTCGAGGCCGGGGAGCTGTTTTTT.

The V and J genes are TRBV4-3 and TRBJ2-1; D gene unclear. Trimming removed 0 bases from V and 3 bases from J, with 15 bases in between. The CDR3 totals 17 residues. The germline CDR1 and CDR2 sequences are LGHNA and YSLEER. The CDR3 loop reads CASSQDGESVYYNEQFF. The DNA for the CDR3 is TGCGCCAGCAGCCAAGATGGGGAATCTGTCTACTACAATGAGCAGTTCTTC.

The chain is built from TRBV29-1 and TRBJ2-7; possibly TRBD1 or TRBD2 for D (6 bases each). The V and J ends lost 4 bases and 5 bases respectively, with 18 bases between them. Germline assignment: CDR1 SQVTM and CDR2 ANQGSEA. CDR3 length: 14 residues. CDR3 sequence: CSVVGGRGGDEQYF. In nucleotides, the CDR3 is TGCAGCGTTGTCGGGGGAAGAGGGGGAGACGAGCAGTACTTC.

In its sample, this clone was seen a few times. The genes are TRBV7-9 and TRBJ2-7; TRBD1 aligns across 11 bases. Germline trimming cut 2 bases from V and 3 bases from J; bases unmatched to any gene: 6. The CDR3 length is 16 residues. In germline, CDR1 is SEHNR, CDR2 FQNEAQ (reference sequence). The DNA for the CDR3 is TGTGCCAGCAGCTTACCCCCGGGACAGGGGGACTACGAGCAGTACTTC. It is translated as CASSLPPGQGDYEQYF.

This chain links TRBV7-9 with TRBJ2-7; 10 nucleotides match TRBD1. The ends lost 5 bases at V and 2 bases at J; junction bases unmatched: 9. This CDR3 comprises 16 residues. Germline V gene sequence: CDR1 SEHNR, CDR2 FQNEAQ (reference sequence). CDR3 nucleotides: TGTGCCAGCAGCGGAGCCGGGACAGGGGCCCCCTACGAGCAGTACTTC. Translation gives CASSGAGTGAPYEQYF. The full variable domain, in which reference TRBV7-9 and TRBJ2-7 provide the parts outside the CDR3, is DTGVSQNPRHKITKRGQNVTFRCDPISEHNRLYWYRQTLGQGPEFLTYFQNEAQLEKSRLLSDRFSAERPKGSFSTLEIQRTEQGDSAMYLCASSGAGTGAPYEQYFGPGTRLTVT.